A single sample gave rise to the 19 T cell receptor beta chains below, sequenced in a study of OX40 agonist ivuxolimab in advanced cancers. Clones were sequenced by immunoSEQ multiplex PCR, and TCRdb holds only the in-frame ones, with some missing. Of approximately 33,000 clones listed, 85% to 95% were seen once; the top ten hold about 25%. The source material was CD4+ or CD8+ T cells sorted from blood, sampled in a trial of the OX40 agonist ivuxolimab. The receptors come from an adult with an advanced solid tumor such as melanoma, head and neck, liver or kidney cancer.

For the CDR3, the DNA is TGTGCCACCAGCAGAGATAGGGGGAGAGGGGCCGGTGAGCAGTTCTTC. Translation gives CATSRDRGRGAGEQFF. The V and J genes are TRBV15 and TRBJ2-1, with D possibly TRBD1 on 6 matching bases. CDR1 LNHNV and CDR2 YYDKDF come from the germline V gene (reference sequence). Trimming removed 0 bases from V and 9 bases from J, with 18 bases in between. The CDR3 covers 16 residues.

The CDR3 nucleotides are TGTGCCAGCAGTAAGGGACGGCAGGGCAATCAGCCCCAGCATTTT. Translated, it gives CASSKGRQGNQPQHF. The chain couples TRBV28 to TRBJ1-5; D is perhaps TRBD1 (5 bases). Germline-derived CDR1 and CDR2 are MDHEN and SYDVKM. This CDR3 region has 15 residues. Trimming took 5 bases from V and 2 from J, leaving 13 bases between them.

The chain is built from TRBV10-2 and TRBJ2-7, with 7 bases that match TRBD1. CDR3 size: 13 residues. V dropped 7 bases and J dropped 3; count of bases not matched to a gene: 6. Germline V gene data show CDR1 as WSHSY and CDR2 as SAAADI. CDR3 protein: CASKPGTVYEQYF. CDR3 DNA sequence: TGCGCCAGCAAGCCAGGGACAGTCTACGAGCAGTACTTC.

The rearrangement links TRBV6-5 to TRBJ1-4, with TRBD1 matching 8 bases. J gave up 7 bases and V 7 bases, and 8 bases lay outside the gene matches. CDR1 is MNHEY and CDR2 is SVGAGI in the germline V gene. The CDR3 length is 14 residues. CDR3 protein: CASTYGTGGEKLFF. Here the CDR3 DNA reads TGTGCCAGCACCTACGGTACAGGGGGTGAAAAACTGTTTTTT.

The chain couples TRBV29-1 to TRBJ2-1; 7 bases agree with TRBD2. V gave up 4 bases and J gave up 0 bases; unmatched junction bases: 9. This CDR3 is 16 amino acids long. CDR1 is SQVTM and CDR2 is ANQGSEA in the germline V gene. CDR3 DNA: TGCAGCGTTGGCGGGAGCGGGGCAAGCTCCTACAATGAGCAGTTCTTC. Residues: CSVGGSGASSYNEQFF.

V is TRBV7-2 and J is TRBJ1-3; D is unresolved. The CDR3 is 13 amino acids. Germline loops: CDR1 SGHTA, CDR2 FQGNSA. Trimming stripped 6 bases from V and 3 bases from J, with 9 bases between. As DNA, the CDR3 is TGTGCCAGCAGTTCTGATTATGGAAACACCATATATTTT. It yields the protein CASSSDYGNTIYF.

The chain employs TRBV5-1 and TRBJ2-1; TRBD2 matches at 10 bases. The junction had 8 bases not matched to a gene; V was cut back by 4 bases and J by 4 bases. CDR3 length: 16 amino acids. Germline assignment: CDR1 SGHRS and CDR2 YFSETQ. CDR3: CASSLGLAQLYNEQFF. Written as DNA, the CDR3 is TGCGCCAGCAGCCTGGGACTAGCGCAACTATACAATGAGCAGTTCTTC.

This clone has a handful of counts. This sequence joins TRBV30 and TRBJ2-7; D is ambiguous. Germline assignment: CDR1 GTSNPN and CDR2 SVGIG (reference sequence). Trimming cost V 6 bases and J 0 bases, with 9 bases left between them. This CDR3 comprises 12 residues. The CDR3 nucleotides are TGTGCCTGCGCGCCAGACTCCTACGAGCAGTACTTC. This encodes CACAPDSYEQYF.

The chain joins TRBV9 to TRBJ2-1, with D tentatively TRBD2 (7 bases). The ends were cut back, 5 bases at V and 8 bases at J, with 23 bases in the middle. This CDR3 is 16 amino acids long. CDR1 and CDR2 (germline): SGDLS, YYNGEE. In DNA, the CDR3 is TGTGCCAGCAGTCATGGTCCTGGGGGGGGCCGGGATGAGCAGTTCTTC. It specifies CASSHGPGGGRDEQFF.

The CDR3 spells CASKPSGTDTQYF. The CDR3 DNA reads TGTGCCAGCAAGCCATCGGGGACAGATACGCAGTATTTT. V is TRBV9 and J is TRBJ2-3; perhaps TRBD2 as D (5 bases). The CDR3 is 13 residues long. Germline CDR1 is SGDLS and CDR2 is YYNGEE. V was shortened by 6 bases and J by 3 bases, with 11 bases between the two germline ends.

V gene TRBV7-8 combines with J gene TRBJ2-3; D perhaps matches TRBD1 (6 bases). Germline loops: CDR1 SGHVS, CDR2 FQNEAQ. This CDR3 has 15 residues. Trimming stripped 4 bases from V and 6 bases from J, with 17 bases between. The CDR3 sequence is CASSWMVQGSDTQYF. The DNA of the CDR3 is TGTGCCAGCAGCTGGATGGTTCAGGGGTCGGATACGCAGTATTTT. The full variable domain, with the rest looked up from reference TRBV7-8 and TRBJ2-3, is GAGVSQSPRYKVAKRGQDVALRCDPISGHVSLFWYQQALGQGPEFLTYFQNEAQLDKSGLPSDRFFAERPEGSVSTLKIQRTQQEDSAVYLCASSWMVQGSDTQYFGPGTRLTVL.

Worth noting for this clone: A clone one base away is much larger, so this may be a read error. Other nucleotide sequences in the sample specify the same CDR3. The chain uses TRBV5-1 and TRBJ2-5; 7 positions match TRBD1. The CDR3 has 13 residues. CDR1 SGHRS and CDR2 YFSETQ come from the germline V gene. The CDR3 sequence: CASTPQGKETQYF. The DNA of the CDR3 is TGCGCCAGCACCCCACAGGGGAAAGAGACTCAGTACTTC.

This sequence joins TRBV27 and TRBJ1-1, with a weak D call TRBD1 (5 bases). CDR3 length equals 16 residues. Germline-derived CDR1 and CDR2 are MNHEY and SMNVEV (reference sequence). Trimming cost V 0 bases and J 5 bases, with 16 bases left between them. CDR3 sequence (DNA): TGTGCCAGCAGTTTATCCCCACCGCCTCCAGGGACTGAAGCTTTCTTT. Translating gives CASSLSPPPPGTEAFF.

Written as DNA, the CDR3 is TGTGCCAGCAGCGCACTGACAGGGTCCTATGGCTACACCTTC. The encoded protein is CASSALTGSYGYTF. The chain couples TRBV11-2 to TRBJ1-2; 7 bases are a match to TRBD1. After removal of 5 bases from V and 4 bases from J, the junction contained 7 bases not matched to a gene. Germline loops: CDR1 SGHAT, CDR2 FQNNGV. This CDR3 contains 14 residues.

The V gene is TRBV9, the J gene TRBJ1-4; TRBD1 is a possible D gene (5 bases). Trimming stripped 0 bases from V and 5 bases from J, with 8 bases between. This CDR3 comprises 14 residues. The germline gives CDR1 SGDLS, CDR2 YYNGEE. CDR3: CASSVDGGNEKLFF. The CDR3 nucleotides are TGTGCCAGCAGCGTAGACGGGGGGAATGAAAAACTGTTTTTT. The full variable domain, with the rest looked up from reference TRBV9 and TRBJ1-4, is DSGVTQTPKHLITATGQRVTLRCSPRSGDLSVYWYQQSLDQGLQFLIQYYNGEERAKGNILERFSAQQFPDLHSELNLSSLELGDSALYFCASSVDGGNEKLFFGSGTQLSVL.

The CDR3 reads CASSLTGETSGNTIYF. As DNA, the CDR3 is TGTGCCAGCAGTCTTACTGGGGAAACCTCTGGAAACACCATATATTTT. The rearrangement uses TRBV7-9 and TRBJ1-3, with D uncertain. The germline gives CDR1 SEHNR, CDR2 FQNEAQ (reference sequence). Trimming pared 6 bases from V and 0 bases from J, leaving 15 bases between. CDR3 length: 16 amino acids.

The chain uses TRBV7-6 and TRBJ2-2; D is perhaps TRBD1 (5 bases). V was trimmed by 2 bases and J by 6 bases, leaving 7 bases between them. The germline CDR1 and CDR2 sequences are SGHVS and FNYEAQ. The CDR3 is 13 residues long. CDR3 DNA sequence: TGTGCCAGCAGCTTATCAGGGTCCGGGGAGCTGTTTTTT. Translating gives CASSLSGSGELFF. Drawing the rest from reference TRBV7-6 and TRBJ2-2, the complete variable domain is GAGVSQSPRYKVTKRGQDVALRCDPISGHVSLYWYRQALGQGPEFLTYFNYEAQQDKSGLPNDRFSAERPEGSISTLTIQRTEQRDSAMYRCASSLSGSGELFFGEGSRLTVL.

This clone appeared a single time. The chain combines TRBV7-9 with TRBJ2-1, with a weak D call TRBD2 (6 bases). CDR3 length: 15 amino acids. From germline, CDR1 is SEHNR and CDR2 FQNEAQ (reference sequence). With 4 bases removed from V and 5 bases from J, the gap between germline ends came to 15 bases. CDR3 sequence: CASSSTRDWDNEQFF. The DNA for the CDR3 is TGTGCCAGCAGCTCTACCCGGGACTGGGACAATGAGCAGTTCTTC.

This chain connects TRBV5-4 to TRBJ2-3; D unclear. The germline CDR1 and CDR2 sequences are SGHNT and YYREEE (reference sequence). V was pared by 2 bases and J by 0 bases, with 13 bases between. The CDR3 length is 16 residues. The CDR3 protein is CASSFLSTSSTDTQYF. In DNA, the CDR3 is TGTGCCAGCAGCTTCCTGTCGACGTCTAGCACAGATACGCAGTATTTT.